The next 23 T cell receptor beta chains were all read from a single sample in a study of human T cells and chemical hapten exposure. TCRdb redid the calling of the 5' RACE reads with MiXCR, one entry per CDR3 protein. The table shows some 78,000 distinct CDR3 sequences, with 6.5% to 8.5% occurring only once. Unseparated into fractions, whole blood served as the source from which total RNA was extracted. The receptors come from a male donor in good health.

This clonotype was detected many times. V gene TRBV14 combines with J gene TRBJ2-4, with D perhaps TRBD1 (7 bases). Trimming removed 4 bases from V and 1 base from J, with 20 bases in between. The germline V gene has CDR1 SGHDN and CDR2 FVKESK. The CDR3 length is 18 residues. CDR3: CASSRSGGSIRAKNIQYF. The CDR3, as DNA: TGTGCCAGCAGCCGTTCAGGGGGGTCGATCCGGGCCAAAAACATTCAGTACTTC.

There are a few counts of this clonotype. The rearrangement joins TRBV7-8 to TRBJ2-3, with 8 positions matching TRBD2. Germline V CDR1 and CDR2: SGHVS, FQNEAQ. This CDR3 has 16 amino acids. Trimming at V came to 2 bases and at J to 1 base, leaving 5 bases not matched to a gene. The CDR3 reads CASSLLLAGRTDTQYF. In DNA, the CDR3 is TGTGCCAGCAGCTTACTTCTAGCGGGTCGCACAGATACGCAGTATTTT.

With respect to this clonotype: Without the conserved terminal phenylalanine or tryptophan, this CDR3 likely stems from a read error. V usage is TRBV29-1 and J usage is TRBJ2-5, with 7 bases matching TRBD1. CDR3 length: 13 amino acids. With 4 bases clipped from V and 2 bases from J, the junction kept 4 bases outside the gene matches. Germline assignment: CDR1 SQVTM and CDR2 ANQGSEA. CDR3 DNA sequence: TGCAGCGTTGTTCACAGGGGTCAAGAGACCCAGTACTCC. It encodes CSVVHRGQETQYS.

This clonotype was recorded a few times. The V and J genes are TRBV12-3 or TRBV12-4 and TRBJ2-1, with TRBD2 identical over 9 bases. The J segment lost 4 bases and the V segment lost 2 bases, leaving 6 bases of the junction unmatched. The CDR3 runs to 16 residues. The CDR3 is CASSLPIAGEYNEQFF. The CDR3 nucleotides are TGTGCCAGCAGTTTACCTATAGCGGGGGAATACAATGAGCAGTTCTTC.

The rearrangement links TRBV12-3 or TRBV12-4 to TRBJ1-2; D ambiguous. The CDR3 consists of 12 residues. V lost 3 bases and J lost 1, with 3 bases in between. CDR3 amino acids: CASSLLNYGYTF. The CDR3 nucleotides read TGTGCCAGCAGTTTGCTTAACTATGGCTACACCTTC.

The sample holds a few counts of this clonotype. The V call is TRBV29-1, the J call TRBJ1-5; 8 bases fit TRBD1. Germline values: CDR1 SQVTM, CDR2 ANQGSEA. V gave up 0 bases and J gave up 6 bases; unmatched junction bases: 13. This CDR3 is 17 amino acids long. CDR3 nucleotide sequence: TGCAGCGTTGAAGAGGGGGCCAGGGGGCAAGTGACTCAGCCCCAGCATTTT. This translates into CSVEEGARGQVTQPQHF.

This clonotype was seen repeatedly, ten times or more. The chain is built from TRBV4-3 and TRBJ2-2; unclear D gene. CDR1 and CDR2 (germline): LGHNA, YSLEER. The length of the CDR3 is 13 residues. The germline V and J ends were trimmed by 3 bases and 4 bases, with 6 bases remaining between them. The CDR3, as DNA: TGCGCCAGCAGCCAGGAAATCACCGGGGAGCTGTTTTTT. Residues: CASSQEITGELFF.

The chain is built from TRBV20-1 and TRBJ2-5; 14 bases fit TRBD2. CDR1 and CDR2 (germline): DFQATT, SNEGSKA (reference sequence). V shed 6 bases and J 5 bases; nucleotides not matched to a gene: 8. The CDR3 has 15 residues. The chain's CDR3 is CSALGTSGRWETQYF. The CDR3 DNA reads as TGCAGTGCCTTAGGGACTAGCGGGAGATGGGAGACCCAGTACTTC.

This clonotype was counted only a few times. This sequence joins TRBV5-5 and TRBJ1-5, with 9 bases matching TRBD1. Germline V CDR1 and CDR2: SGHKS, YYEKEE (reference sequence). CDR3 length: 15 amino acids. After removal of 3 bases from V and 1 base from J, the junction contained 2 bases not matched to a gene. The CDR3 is CASSSGQGSNQPQHF. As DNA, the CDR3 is TGTGCCAGCAGCTCAGGACAGGGGAGCAATCAGCCCCAGCATTTT.

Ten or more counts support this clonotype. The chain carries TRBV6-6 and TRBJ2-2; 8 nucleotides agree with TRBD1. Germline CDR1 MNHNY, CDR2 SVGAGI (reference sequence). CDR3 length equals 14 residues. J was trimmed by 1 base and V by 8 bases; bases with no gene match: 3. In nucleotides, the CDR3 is TGTGCCAGCCCCGGGACAGGGAACACCGGGGAGCTGTTTTTT. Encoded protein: CASPGTGNTGELFF.

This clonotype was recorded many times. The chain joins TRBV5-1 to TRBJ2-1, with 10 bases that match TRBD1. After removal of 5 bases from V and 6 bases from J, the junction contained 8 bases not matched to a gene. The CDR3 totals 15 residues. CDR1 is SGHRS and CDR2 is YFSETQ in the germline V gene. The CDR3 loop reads CASRPGTGVRNEQFF. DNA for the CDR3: TGCGCCAGCAGGCCAGGGACAGGGGTCCGCAATGAGCAGTTCTTC. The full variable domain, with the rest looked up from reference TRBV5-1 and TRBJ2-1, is KAGVTQTPRYLIKTRGQQVTLSCSPISGHRSVSWYQQTPGQGLQFLFEYFSETQRNKGNFPGRFSGRQFSNSRSEMNVSTLELGDSALYLCASRPGTGVRNEQFFGPGTRLTVL.

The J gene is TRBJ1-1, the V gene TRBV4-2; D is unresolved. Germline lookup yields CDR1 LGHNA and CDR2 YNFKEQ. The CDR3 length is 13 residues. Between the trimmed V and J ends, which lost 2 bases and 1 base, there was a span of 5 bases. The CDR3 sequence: CASSQQENTEAFF. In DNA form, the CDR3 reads TGTGCCAGCAGCCAACAGGAGAACACTGAAGCTTTCTTT.

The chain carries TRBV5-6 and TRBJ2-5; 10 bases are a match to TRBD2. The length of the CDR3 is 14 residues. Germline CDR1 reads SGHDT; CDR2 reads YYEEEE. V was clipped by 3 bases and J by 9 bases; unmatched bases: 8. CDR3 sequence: CASSSQRGGRAQYF. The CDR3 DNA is TGTGCCAGCAGCTCTCAGCGGGGGGGCCGGGCCCAGTACTTC.

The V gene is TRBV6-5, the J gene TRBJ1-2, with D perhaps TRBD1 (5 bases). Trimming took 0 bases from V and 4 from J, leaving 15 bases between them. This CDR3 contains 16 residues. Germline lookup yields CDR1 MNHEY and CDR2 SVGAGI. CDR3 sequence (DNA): TGTGCCAGCAGTTACTCGACGGCAGGGATCGCCTATGGCTACACCTTC. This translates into CASSYSTAGIAYGYTF.

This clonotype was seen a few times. Here the CDR3 DNA reads TGTGCCAGCAGCGTAGCGGGGAGTGAGAGTTCACCCCTCCACTTT. Translating gives CASSVAGSESSPLHF. This rearrangement joins TRBV9 to TRBJ1-6; D gene unclear. The CDR3 contains 15 residues. V lost 0 bases, J lost 9 bases, and 13 bases lay in between. The germline CDR1 and CDR2 sequences are SGDLS and YYNGEE.

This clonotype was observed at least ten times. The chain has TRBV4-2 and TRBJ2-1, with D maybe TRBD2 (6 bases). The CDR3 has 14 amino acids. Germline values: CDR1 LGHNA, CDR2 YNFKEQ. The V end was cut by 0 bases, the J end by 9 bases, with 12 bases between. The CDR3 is CASSQDEASVEQFF. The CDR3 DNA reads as TGTGCCAGCAGCCAAGATGAAGCTAGCGTTGAGCAGTTCTTC.

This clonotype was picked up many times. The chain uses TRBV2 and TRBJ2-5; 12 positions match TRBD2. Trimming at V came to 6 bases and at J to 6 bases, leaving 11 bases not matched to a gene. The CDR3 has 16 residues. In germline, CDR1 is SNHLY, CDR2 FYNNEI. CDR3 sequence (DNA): TGTGCCAGCAGAGAGGCTAGCGGGAGGGCCGTAAAGACCCAGTACTTC. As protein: CASREASGRAVKTQYF.

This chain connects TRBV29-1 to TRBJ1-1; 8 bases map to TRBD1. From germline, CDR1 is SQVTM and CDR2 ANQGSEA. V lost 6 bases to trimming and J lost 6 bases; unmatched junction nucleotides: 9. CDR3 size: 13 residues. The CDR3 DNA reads TGCAGCGTCCTCCCCCAGGGGGCCGCTGAAGCTTTCTTT. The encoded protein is CSVLPQGAAEAFF.

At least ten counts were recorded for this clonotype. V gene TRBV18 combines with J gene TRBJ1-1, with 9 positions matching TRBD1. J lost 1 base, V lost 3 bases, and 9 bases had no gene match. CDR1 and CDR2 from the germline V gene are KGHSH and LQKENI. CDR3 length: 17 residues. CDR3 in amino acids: CASSPFGQGHTNTEAFF. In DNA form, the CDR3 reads TGTGCCAGCTCACCTTTTGGACAGGGGCACACGAACACTGAAGCTTTCTTT.

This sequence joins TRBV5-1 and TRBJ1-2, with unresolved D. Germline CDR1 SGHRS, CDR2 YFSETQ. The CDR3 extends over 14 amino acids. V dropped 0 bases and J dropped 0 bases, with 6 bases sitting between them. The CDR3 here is CASSLDSSNYGYTF. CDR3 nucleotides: TGCGCCAGCAGCTTGGACAGTTCTAACTATGGCTACACCTTC.

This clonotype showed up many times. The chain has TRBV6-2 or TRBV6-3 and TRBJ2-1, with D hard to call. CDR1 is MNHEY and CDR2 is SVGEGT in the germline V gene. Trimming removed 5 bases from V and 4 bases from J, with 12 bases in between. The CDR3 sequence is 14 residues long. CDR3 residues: CASSARTRYNEQFF. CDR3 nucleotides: TGTGCCAGCAGTGCTCGCACTCGTTACAATGAGCAGTTCTTC.

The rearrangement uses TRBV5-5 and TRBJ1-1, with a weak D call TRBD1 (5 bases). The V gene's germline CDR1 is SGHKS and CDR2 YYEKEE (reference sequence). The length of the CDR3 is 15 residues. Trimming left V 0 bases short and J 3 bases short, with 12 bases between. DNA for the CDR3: TGTGCCAGCAGCTTGGGAGGGACGTCATACACTGAAGCTTTCTTT. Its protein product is CASSLGGTSYTEAFF.

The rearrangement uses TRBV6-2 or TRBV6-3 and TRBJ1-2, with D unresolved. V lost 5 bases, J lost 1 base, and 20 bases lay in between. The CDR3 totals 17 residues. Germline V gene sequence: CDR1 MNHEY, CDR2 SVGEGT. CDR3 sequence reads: CASSAPHASGVNYGYTF. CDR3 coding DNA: TGTGCCAGCAGTGCCCCCCATGCAAGCGGAGTTAACTATGGCTACACCTTC.